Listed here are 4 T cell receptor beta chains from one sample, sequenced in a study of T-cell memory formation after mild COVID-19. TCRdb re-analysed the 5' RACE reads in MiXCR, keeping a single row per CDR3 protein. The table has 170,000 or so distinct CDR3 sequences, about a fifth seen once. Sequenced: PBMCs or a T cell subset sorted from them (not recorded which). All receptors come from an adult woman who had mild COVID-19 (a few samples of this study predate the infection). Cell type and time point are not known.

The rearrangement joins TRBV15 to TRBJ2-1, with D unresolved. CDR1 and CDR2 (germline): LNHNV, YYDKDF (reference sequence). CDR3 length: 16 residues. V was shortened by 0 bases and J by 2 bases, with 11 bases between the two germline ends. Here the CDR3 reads CATSRDRAPAYNEQFF. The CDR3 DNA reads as TGTGCCACCAGCAGAGATAGGGCCCCAGCCTACAATGAGCAGTTCTTC.

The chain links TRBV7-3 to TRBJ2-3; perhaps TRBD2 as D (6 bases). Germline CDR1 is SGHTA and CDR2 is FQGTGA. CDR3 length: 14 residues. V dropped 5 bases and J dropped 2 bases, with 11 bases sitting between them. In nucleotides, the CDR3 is TGTGCCAGCAGCACCGGGACTCACACAGATACGCAGTATTTT. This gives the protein CASSTGTHTDTQYF. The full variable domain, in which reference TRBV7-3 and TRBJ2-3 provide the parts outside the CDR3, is GAGVSQTPSNKVTEKGKYVELRCDPISGHTALYWYRQSLGQGPEFLIYFQGTGAADDSGLPNDRFFAVRPEGSVSTLKIQRTERGDSAVYLCASSTGTHTDTQYFGPGTRLTVL.

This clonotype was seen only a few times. The CDR3 spells CASSMVGGIEQYF. CDR3 in DNA: TGTGCCAGTAGTATGGTCGGAGGGATCGAGCAGTACTTC. The rearrangement uses TRBV19 and TRBJ2-7; TRBD2 might be the D (6 bases). The V end lost 3 bases, the J end lost 6 bases, and 12 bases lay between the germline ends. Germline V gives CDR1 LNHDA, CDR2 SQIVND (reference sequence). The CDR3 covers 13 residues.

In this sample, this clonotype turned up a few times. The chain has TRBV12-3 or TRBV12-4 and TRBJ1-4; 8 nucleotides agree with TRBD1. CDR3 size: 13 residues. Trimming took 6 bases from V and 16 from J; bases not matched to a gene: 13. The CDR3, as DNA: TGTGCCAGCAGGGCTCCAGGGGGCGAATGTCCGTTTTTT. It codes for CASRAPGGECPFF.